These 10 T cell receptor beta chains originate from one sample sequenced in a study of T-cell reconstitution after alpha-beta-depleted transplantation in children. Researchers prepared the TCRbeta library using unique molecular identifiers, the study reports. TCRdb passed the PCR reads through MiXCR, listing each CDR3 protein once. The sample comprises about 900,000 distinct CDR3 sequences, roughly 29% of which are singletons, and roughly 30% rests with the top ten. The sequencing used PBMCs, mostly from graft donor cells, collected 360 days after TCRalphabeta/CD19-depleted stem cell transplant. The receptor source for this set is a boy younger than two who had a stem cell transplant for SCID, so the T cells may come from the graft donor.

The J gene is TRBJ2-3, the V gene TRBV9; 7 nucleotides line up with TRBD1. Germline CDR1 is SGDLS and CDR2 is YYNGEE. V dropped 3 bases and J dropped 6; count of bases not matched to a gene: 7. The CDR3 is made up of 14 amino acids. The CDR3 DNA reads as TGTGCCAGCAGCGACGGGACAGATTCGGATACGCAGTATTTT. Translated: CASSDGTDSDTQYF. Full variable domain (remainder filled in from reference TRBV9 and TRBJ2-3): DSGVTQTPKHLITATGQRVTLRCSPRSGDLSVYWYQQSLDQGLQFLIQYYNGEERAKGNILERFSAQQFPDLHSELNLSSLELGDSALYFCASSDGTDSDTQYFGPGTRLTVL.

V gene TRBV9 combines with J gene TRBJ1-2, with TRBD1 identical over 8 bases. Germline CDR1 SGDLS, CDR2 YYNGEE. The V gene end was trimmed by 4 bases and the J gene end by 3 bases; junction bases not matched to a gene: 11. The CDR3 is 16 residues long. In DNA form, the CDR3 reads TGTGCCAGCAGCATAGACAGGGGTCTCGGCTACTATGGCTACACCTTC. It encodes CASSIDRGLGYYGYTF. The full variable domain, with the rest looked up from reference TRBV9 and TRBJ1-2, is DSGVTQTPKHLITATGQRVTLRCSPRSGDLSVYWYQQSLDQGLQFLIQYYNGEERAKGNILERFSAQQFPDLHSELNLSSLELGDSALYFCASSIDRGLGYYGYTFGSGTRLTVV.

This clonotype was counted a few times. The genes are TRBV18 and TRBJ2-5; D unclear. Per the germline V gene, CDR1 is KGHSH and CDR2 is LQKENI. V gave up 3 bases and J gave up 1 base, with 9 bases separating them. The length of the CDR3 is 14 residues. DNA for the CDR3: TGTGCCAGCTCACCCCTGGAACCCCAAGAGACCCAGTACTTC. It encodes CASSPLEPQETQYF.

The chain couples TRBV5-6 to TRBJ1-4, with D perhaps TRBD1 (5 bases). This CDR3 region has 14 residues. Germline V gene data show CDR1 as SGHDT and CDR2 as YYEEEE. V gave up 3 bases and J gave up 5 bases, with 11 bases separating them. This chain's CDR3 is CASSWGGSNEKLFF. Written as DNA, the CDR3 is TGTGCCAGCAGCTGGGGGGGGTCCAATGAAAAACTGTTTTTT.

The chain carries TRBV20-1 and TRBJ1-2, with no clear D. Trimming took off 0 bases at V and 8 bases at J, with 10 bases between the two ends. The CDR3 is 12 amino acids. Germline values: CDR1 DFQATT, CDR2 SNEGSKA (reference sequence). In nucleotides, the CDR3 is TGCAGTGCTAGAGATTCCCAGCGAGGCTACACCTTC. Protein sequence: CSARDSQRGYTF.

Only a few counts were recorded for this clonotype. The chain has TRBV5-5 and TRBJ1-3; D not certain. With 4 bases removed from V and 4 bases from J, the gap between germline ends came to 12 bases. This CDR3 region has 14 residues. CDR1 is SGHKS and CDR2 is YYEKEE in the germline V gene (reference sequence). CDR3 in amino acids: CASSIWGFGNTIYF. Written as DNA, the CDR3 is TGTGCCAGCAGCATATGGGGATTCGGAAACACCATATATTTT.

A few counts support this clonotype. This chain uses TRBV4-1 with TRBJ2-7, with a tentative D call TRBD1 (6 bases). The CDR3 contains 14 residues. The V gene's germline CDR1 is MGHRA and CDR2 YSYEKL. The V and J ends lost 5 bases and 3 bases respectively, with 14 bases between them. The CDR3 DNA reads TGCGCCAGCAGCTTACCAGGGGAGAACTACGAGCAGTACTTC. Its protein is CASSLPGENYEQYF.

This clonotype came up a few times. The rearrangement uses TRBV7-2 and TRBJ2-1; maybe TRBD2 (5 bases). The ends were cut back, 5 bases at V and 8 bases at J, with 13 bases in the middle. CDR1 SGHTA and CDR2 FQGNSA come from the germline V gene. The CDR3 totals 13 residues. The CDR3 loop reads CASSPRVSHEQFF. The DNA for the CDR3 is TGTGCCAGCAGCCCGAGGGTCAGCCATGAGCAGTTCTTC.

J is TRBJ1-1 and V is TRBV6-1; D gene ambiguous. The CDR3 has 15 residues. Germline V CDR1 and CDR2: MNHNS, SASEGT. V was cut by 5 bases and J by 0 bases, with 13 bases left in between. Here the CDR3 reads CASSRPGEMNTEAFF. CDR3 DNA sequence: TGTGCCAGCAGTAGACCCGGAGAGATGAACACTGAAGCTTTCTTT.

This clonotype turned up a few times. The CDR3 DNA is TGTGCCACCCGGAGGGACACTGAAGCTTTCTTT. Translated: CATRRDTEAFF. J is TRBJ1-1 and V is TRBV10-3; D remains unclear. The germline gives CDR1 ENHRY, CDR2 SYGVKD. The CDR3 is made up of 11 amino acids. V lost 10 bases, J lost 3 bases, and 9 bases lay in between.